This TCR beta chain was obtained from a study of blood T cell repertoires in COVID-19 (TCRdb year 2020). With regard to the full study: The collaborator samples originated in the United States, Italy and Spain and spanned the acute and convalescent phases of COVID-19. The material from the prospective study consisted of cDNA or gDNA derived from T cells, B-cell-depleted T cells, or PBMCs. Deeply sampled blood TCRbeta repertoires from subjects exposed to, actively infected with, or recovered from COVID-19 were included in the dataset. The repertoires were released in a freely available public database intended as a resource for research on the immune response to SARS-CoV-2. The samples were drawn from two sources: the first 160 participants of the ongoing ImmuneRACE study, and 1,200 or so subjects contributed by 6 global collaborators. A de-identified subject ID, COVID-19 status, age in years and sex were almost always included in the sample metadata. Where available, HLA class I and class II types were obtained from metadata supplied by the sample provider rather than from assay-based typing. What the research found in general, with its limitations: The amount of clinical and demographic metadata varied by source and participant and was provided uncurated.

Whole blood was collected in K2EDTA tubes by collaborating institutions according to the institutions' own protocols. For TCRbeta analysis, collaborators shipped samples as frozen whole blood, isolated PBMCs, or DNA extracted from either of those sample types. V loses 4 bases, J loses 4 bases, and the germline ends lie 14 bases apart. CDR3 length: 14 amino acids, cysteine to phenylalanine. The CDR3 DNA has 42 bases and is translated from base 1. In the germline V gene, CDR1 corresponds to SGHRS and CDR2 to YFSETQ. This clone was picked up one time. The specificity of this receptor is unknown. There are no base qualities to consult, and no much larger clone falls within one base. The immunoSEQ Assay, a bias-controlled multiplex PCR, was used to amplify TCRbeta CDR3 regions from genomic DNA. Regarding the original processing steps: The number of nucleated cells in each sample was estimated by amplification of reference gene primers within the assay. To quantify the absolute abundance of each unique TCRbeta CDR3 rearrangement, sequence reads were collapsed and filtered. For each sample, productive Simpson clonality was calculated by taking the square root of Simpson's diversity index across productive rearrangements. Held by TCRdb, this immuneACCESS table contains in-frame sequences only and omits some clones. Under half of the omission traces to an unresolved V gene where checked; the cause of the rest is unknown. The DNA was the basis for D and trimming; V, J and clone size are from that table. The table for this sample lists about 210,000 clones; 80% to 90% of them were counted only once. The top ten hold roughly 7.6% of the sample.

Sample: peripheral blood. The clonotype was recovered from a woman in her 50s with active or convalescent COVID-19. The rearrangement joined TRBV5-1 to TRBJ2-5; possibly the D gene is TRBD1, per 6 matching bases. The CDR3 reads as follows: CASSADSSPETQYF. The base sequence is TGCGCCAGCAGCGCGGACAGTAGTCCAGAGACCCAGTACTTC.